The present T cell receptor beta chain was sequenced within a study of neoadjuvant nivolumab and ipilimumab in lung cancer. V trimming: 4 bases; J trimming: 2 bases; junction bases outside the gene matches: 11. The CDR3 is 20 residues long. Germline loops: CDR1 ENHRY, CDR2 SYGVKD. Profiling relied on immunoSEQ multiplex PCR, and the TCRdb table lists in-frame clones only, not all of them. The sample records roughly 13,000 clones, approximately 95% being singletons. Here the sequenced sample was peripheral blood, taken after neoadjuvant nivolumab, alone or with ipilimumab, at or shortly before surgery. This sequence originates from an adult with non-small cell lung cancer. The chain joins TRBV10-3 to TRBJ2-1, with 16 bases fitting TRBD2. The chain's CDR3 is CAISVSSGTSGRAAYNEQFF. The CDR3 region has the DNA TGTGCCATCAGTGTTTCATCCGGGACTAGCGGGAGGGCTGCCTACAATGAGCAGTTCTTC.